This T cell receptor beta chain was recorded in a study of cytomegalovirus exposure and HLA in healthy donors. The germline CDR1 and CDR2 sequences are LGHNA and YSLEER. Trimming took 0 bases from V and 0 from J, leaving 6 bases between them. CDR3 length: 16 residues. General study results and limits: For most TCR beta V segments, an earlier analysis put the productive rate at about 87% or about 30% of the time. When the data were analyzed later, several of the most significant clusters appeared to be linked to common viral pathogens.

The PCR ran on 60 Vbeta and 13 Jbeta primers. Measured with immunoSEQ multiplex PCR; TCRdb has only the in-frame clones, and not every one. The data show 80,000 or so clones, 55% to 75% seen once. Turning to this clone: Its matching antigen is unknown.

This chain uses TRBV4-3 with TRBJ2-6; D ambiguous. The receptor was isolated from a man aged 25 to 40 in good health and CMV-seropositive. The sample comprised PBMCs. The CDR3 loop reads CASSQDLISGANVLTF. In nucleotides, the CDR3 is TGCGCCAGCAGCCAAGATTTAATCTCTGGGGCCAACGTCCTGACTTTC.